The 6 T cell receptor beta chains given below trace back to one sample, sequenced in a study of cytomegalovirus exposure and HLA in healthy donors. In the PCR, 60 Vbeta and 13 Jbeta primers were used. Assay: immunoSEQ multiplex PCR; the TCRdb copy retains only in-frame clones and omits some. The sample lists fewer than 150,000 clones; 60% to 85% were seen once. Input material: PBMCs. Every receptor here comes from a man aged 35 to 55 in good health and CMV-seropositive.

This chain joins TRBV30 and TRBJ1-4; 8 bases agree with TRBD1. In germline, CDR1 is GTSNPN, CDR2 SVGIG (reference sequence). V lost 5 bases and J lost 0; bases outside the gene matches: 17. This CDR3 contains 19 residues. The CDR3 DNA follows: TGTGCCTGGGGCAGGGGGCGCGCGGCTATCGCTGCAACTAATGAAAAACTGTTTTTT. It codes for CAWGRGRAAIAATNEKLFF.

The gene calls are TRBV5-1 and TRBJ2-2; 7 bases agree with TRBD1. After removal of 0 bases from V and 5 bases from J, the junction contained 7 bases not matched to a gene. Germline loops: CDR1 SGHRS, CDR2 YFSETQ. The CDR3 consists of 16 residues. Here the CDR3 reads CASSLGQGLLTGELFF. CDR3 DNA sequence: TGCGCCAGCAGCTTGGGACAGGGTTTATTAACCGGGGAGCTGTTTTTT.

V gene TRBV7-8 combines with J gene TRBJ1-5; D is unresolved. The V end lost 5 bases, the J end lost 5 bases, and 10 bases lay between the germline ends. This CDR3 is 13 amino acids long. The germline V gene has CDR1 SGHVS and CDR2 FQNEAQ. CDR3 sequence: CASSPMGDQPQHF. CDR3 in DNA: TGTGCCAGCAGCCCTATGGGAGATCAGCCCCAGCATTTT.

This sequence joins TRBV28 and TRBJ1-2; 8 bases line up with TRBD1. CDR1 is MDHEN, CDR2 SYDVKM, per germline. The CDR3 is made up of 15 amino acids. V shed 1 base, J shed 4 bases, and the junction held 5 bases outside the gene matches. Here the CDR3 DNA reads TGTGCCAGCAGTTTATCGGACAGGGACGCCTATGGCTACACCTTC. Its protein is CASSLSDRDAYGYTF.

The gene calls are TRBV29-1 and TRBJ2-5; unclear D gene. Trimming pared 6 bases from V and 1 base from J, leaving 9 bases between. CDR1 SQVTM and CDR2 ANQGSEA come from the germline V gene. The CDR3 runs 12 residues. DNA of the CDR3: TGCAGCGTGTCGCAGATCCAAGAGACCCAGTACTTC. This encodes CSVSQIQETQYF.

This chain links TRBV4-1 with TRBJ1-5, with TRBD1 as a possible D gene (5 bases). The CDR3 is 18 amino acids. The germline V gene encodes CDR1 MGHRA and CDR2 YSYEKL. Trimming stripped 3 bases from V and 0 bases from J, with 18 bases between. The CDR3 DNA sequence: TGCGCCAGCAGCCAGATTAGCAGGGCGGGAATTAGCAATCAGCCCCAGCATTTT. This translates into CASSQISRAGISNQPQHF.